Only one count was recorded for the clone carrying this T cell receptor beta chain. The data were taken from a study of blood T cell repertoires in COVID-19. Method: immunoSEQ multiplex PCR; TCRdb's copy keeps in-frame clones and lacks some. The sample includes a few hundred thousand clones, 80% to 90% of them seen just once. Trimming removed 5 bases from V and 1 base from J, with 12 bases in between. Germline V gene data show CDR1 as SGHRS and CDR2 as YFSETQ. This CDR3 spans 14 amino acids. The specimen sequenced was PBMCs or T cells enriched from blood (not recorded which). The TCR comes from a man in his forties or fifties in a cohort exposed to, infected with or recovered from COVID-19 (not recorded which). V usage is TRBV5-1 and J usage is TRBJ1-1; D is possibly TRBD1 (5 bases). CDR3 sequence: CASRGGPENTEAFF. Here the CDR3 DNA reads TGCGCCAGCAGGGGGGGACCGGAGAACACTGAAGCTTTCTTT. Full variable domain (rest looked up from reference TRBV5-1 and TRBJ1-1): KAGVTQTPRYLIKTRGQQVTLSCSPISGHRSVSWYQQTPGQGLQFLFEYFSETQRNKGNFPGRFSGRQFSNSRSEMNVSTLELGDSALYLCASRGGPENTEAFFGQGTRLTVV.